Following are 26 T cell receptor beta chains from one sample sequenced in a study of cytomegalovirus exposure and HLA in healthy donors. Use of 60 Vbeta and 13 Jbeta primers characterized the PCR. Repertoires were generated with immunoSEQ multiplex PCR, while TCRdb's copy carries only in-frame clones and drops some. The sample yields some 170,000 clones, 70% to 85% seen once. The source material was PBMCs. These receptor sequences come from a man between 40 and 49 years old in good health and CMV-seronegative.

J is TRBJ2-3 and V is TRBV4-1; 10 bases align to TRBD1. Per germline, CDR1 MGHRA and CDR2 YSYEKL. The V gene end was trimmed by 0 bases and the J gene end by 4 bases; junction bases not matched to a gene: 1. The CDR3 is 15 amino acids. CDR3 residues: CASSQETGGSDTQYF. In nucleotides, the CDR3 is TGCGCCAGCAGCCAAGAGACAGGGGGCTCAGATACGCAGTATTTT.

The J gene is TRBJ2-5, the V gene TRBV29-1, with D maybe TRBD1 (7 bases). The CDR3 is 13 amino acids. With 6 bases removed from V and 4 bases from J, the gap between germline ends came to 15 bases. CDR1 SQVTM and CDR2 ANQGSEA come from the germline V gene. CDR3 protein: CSVQGTVGETQYF. CDR3 nucleotides: TGCAGCGTACAGGGGACTGTCGGAGAGACCCAGTACTTC.

The chain uses TRBV27 and TRBJ2-7; 7 nucleotides agree with TRBD1. The V gene's germline CDR1 is MNHEY and CDR2 SMNVEV (reference sequence). The trim removed 3 bases at V and 4 bases at J, leaving 3 bases unmatched. The CDR3 consists of 13 residues. CDR3 nucleotides: TGTGCCAGCAGTTTGACAGGGCTATACGAGCAGTACTTC. This translates into CASSLTGLYEQYF.

The chain has TRBV27 and TRBJ2-1; 13 nucleotides line up with TRBD2. The junction had 8 bases not matched to a gene; V was cut back by 5 bases and J by 7 bases. Germline CDR1 is MNHEY and CDR2 is SMNVEV (reference sequence). The CDR3 is 16 residues long. The CDR3 reads CASSTVPGLAGNEQFF. The CDR3 region has the DNA TGTGCCAGCAGTACCGTTCCGGGACTAGCGGGGAATGAGCAGTTCTTC.

This clone was picked up one time. The chain employs TRBV25-1 and TRBJ1-1; a possible D gene is TRBD1 (6 bases). Germline lookup yields CDR1 MGHDK and CDR2 SYGVNS. The V end was cut by 4 bases, the J end by 11 bases, with 20 bases between. The CDR3 is 14 amino acids. In DNA, the CDR3 is TGTGCCAGCAGTGGAATCGGACAGTCCCGTGGCGCTTTCTTT. The encoded protein is CASSGIGQSRGAFF. The full variable domain, with the rest looked up from reference TRBV25-1 and TRBJ1-1, is EADIYQTPRYLVIGTGKKITLECSQTMGHDKMYWYQQDPGMELHLIHYSYGVNSTEKGDLSSESTVSRIRTEHFPLTLESARPSHTSQYLCASSGIGQSRGAFFGQGTRLTVV.

This rearrangement joins TRBV5-1 to TRBJ2-3, with D maybe TRBD2 (7 bases). The germline V gene has CDR1 SGHRS and CDR2 YFSETQ. The V gene lost 1 base and the J gene lost 2 bases, with 14 bases spanning the gap. CDR3 size: 16 residues. In nucleotides, the CDR3 is TGCGCCAGCAGCTTGAGGGGGGGGCCGATCACAGATACGCAGTATTTT. Protein sequence: CASSLRGGPITDTQYF. The full variable domain, with the rest looked up from reference TRBV5-1 and TRBJ2-3, is KAGVTQTPRYLIKTRGQQVTLSCSPISGHRSVSWYQQTPGQGLQFLFEYFSETQRNKGNFPGRFSGRQFSNSRSEMNVSTLELGDSALYLCASSLRGGPITDTQYFGPGTRLTVL.

The chain employs TRBV27 and TRBJ2-5, with TRBD1 matching over 9 bases. With V trimmed by 6 bases and J by 5 bases, 10 bases remained unmatched. This CDR3 has 15 amino acids. Germline CDR1 is MNHEY and CDR2 is SMNVEV (reference sequence). Here the CDR3 reads CASSIRDRVGETQYF. The CDR3 nucleotides are TGTGCCAGCAGCATACGGGACAGGGTAGGGGAGACCCAGTACTTC.

The chain uses TRBV6-6 and TRBJ2-5, with 10 positions matching TRBD1. The assigned J gene may be wrong: the sequence end matches TRBJ2-7 better. The CDR3 sequence is 16 residues long. Germline values: CDR1 MNHNY, CDR2 SVGAGI (reference sequence). The CDR3 sequence: CASSYWIRDRGYEQYF. CDR3 in DNA: TGTGCCAGCAGTTACTGGATCCGGGACAGGGGCTACGAGCAGTACTTC.

The chain recombines TRBV2 with TRBJ1-5; D is perhaps TRBD1 (5 bases). The CDR3 totals 14 residues. Trimming took off 1 base at V and 5 bases at J, with 9 bases between the two ends. Germline V gene lookup returns CDR1 SNHLY and CDR2 FYNNEI. The CDR3 coding sequence is TGTGCCAGCAGTGAAGGCGGGGGTGATCAGCCCCAGCATTTT. As protein: CASSEGGGDQPQHF.

This sequence joins TRBV2 and TRBJ1-1; 9 positions match TRBD1. CDR3 length: 13 amino acids. Germline-derived CDR1 and CDR2 are SNHLY and FYNNEI. The V gene end was trimmed by 3 bases and the J gene end by 8 bases; junction bases not matched to a gene: 4. The CDR3 sequence is CASSDDRGAEAFF. The CDR3 DNA follows: TGTGCCAGCAGTGACGACAGGGGGGCGGAAGCTTTCTTT. Supplemented by reference TRBV2 and TRBJ1-1, the full variable domain reads EPEVTQTPSHQVTQMGQEVILRCVPISNHLYFYWYRQILGQKVEFLVSFYNNEISEKSEIFDDQFSVERPDGSNFTLKIRSTKLEDSAMYFCASSDDRGAEAFFGQGTRLTVV.

The rearrangement uses TRBV30 and TRBJ1-6; 7 bases line up with TRBD1. The CDR3 covers 15 residues. From germline, CDR1 is GTSNPN and CDR2 SVGIG (reference sequence). Trimming at V came to 2 bases and at J to 0 bases, leaving 1 base not matched to a gene. The CDR3 region is CAWSRDSSYNSPLHF. Written as DNA, the CDR3 is TGTGCCTGGAGTAGGGACAGCTCCTATAATTCACCCCTCCACTTT.

This clone was found once. The gene calls are TRBV19 and TRBJ1-1; D is uncertain. The ends were cut back, 6 bases at V and 1 base at J, with 18 bases in the middle. The germline V gene has CDR1 LNHDA and CDR2 SQIVND (reference sequence). This CDR3 has 16 amino acids. The CDR3, as DNA: TGTGCCAGTAGGGAAGAGGCGGGATCTAAGAACACTGAAGCTTTCTTT. Protein sequence: CASREEAGSKNTEAFF.

V and J are TRBV5-6 and TRBJ1-2; 12 bases agree with TRBD1. Trimming removed 5 bases from V and 8 bases from J; junction bases left unmatched: 7. Germline V lookup: CDR1 SGHDT, CDR2 YYEEEE. The CDR3 sequence is 14 residues long. CDR3 coding DNA: TGTGCCAGCAGTCCGGGACAGGGGGCGAGAGGCTACACCTTC. Translating gives CASSPGQGARGYTF.

The V gene is TRBV25-1, the J gene TRBJ2-7; D may be TRBD1 (6 bases). V was shortened by 3 bases and J by 2 bases, with 14 bases between the two germline ends. The CDR3 totals 15 residues. In germline, CDR1 is MGHDK, CDR2 SYGVNS. CDR3 coding DNA: TGTGCCAGCAGTGACAGGGGACCAATTGCCTACGAGCAGTACTTC. The encoded protein is CASSDRGPIAYEQYF.

This sequence joins TRBV19 and TRBJ2-3; a possible D gene is TRBD1 (5 bases). This CDR3 contains 13 residues. Germline lookup yields CDR1 LNHDA and CDR2 SQIVND (reference sequence). The V and J ends lost 5 bases and 5 bases respectively, with 11 bases between them. In DNA, the CDR3 is TGTGCCAGTAGTGGGCCAACAGGAGATACGCAGTATTTT. This translates into CASSGPTGDTQYF.

This clone was observed a handful of times. V usage is TRBV28 and J usage is TRBJ2-5; 7 nucleotides line up with TRBD1. CDR1 MDHEN and CDR2 SYDVKM come from the germline V gene. The CDR3 runs to 16 residues. J gave up 1 base and V 8 bases, and 13 bases lay outside the gene matches. CDR3 region: CASARQGQLTQETQYF. For the CDR3, the DNA is TGTGCCAGCGCCCGACAGGGCCAATTGACCCAAGAGACCCAGTACTTC.

This clone was counted between two and nine times. This rearrangement joins TRBV7-3 to TRBJ2-5; a possible D gene is TRBD1 (7 bases). Between the trimmed V and J ends, which lost 2 bases and 4 bases, there was a span of 17 bases. Germline loops: CDR1 SGHTA, CDR2 FQGTGA. CDR3 length: 16 amino acids. CDR3 in amino acids: CASSLGGRGEGETQYF. CDR3 DNA sequence: TGTGCCAGCAGCTTAGGGGGCAGGGGGGAAGGAGAGACCCAGTACTTC.

As for this clone: This sample includes further DNA sequences coding for the same CDR3. The chain has TRBV5-1 and TRBJ2-5, with TRBD2 identical over 7 bases. The J segment lost 4 bases and the V segment lost 0 bases, leaving 0 bases of the junction unmatched. The CDR3 is 13 amino acids. Germline loops: CDR1 SGHRS, CDR2 YFSETQ. The CDR3 is CASSLAGGETQYF. The DNA for the CDR3 is TGCGCCAGCAGCTTGGCGGGGGGAGAGACCCAGTACTTC.

The gene calls are TRBV30 and TRBJ2-7; D not resolved. V gave up 8 bases and J gave up 5 bases, with 13 bases separating them. The CDR3 is 11 amino acids. The germline V gene has CDR1 GTSNPN and CDR2 SVGIG (reference sequence). The DNA of the CDR3 is TGTGCCCGGAAATCAGAACACGAGCAGTACTTC. Translation: CARKSEHEQYF.

V usage is TRBV4-1 and J usage is TRBJ1-1, with a possible D match to TRBD1 (5 bases). Trimming cost V 4 bases and J 4 bases, with 10 bases left between them. The CDR3 is 13 residues long. From germline, CDR1 is MGHRA and CDR2 YSYEKL. The CDR3 sequence: CASSRAGLTEAFF. DNA of the CDR3: TGCGCCAGCAGCCGAGCAGGGCTCACTGAAGCTTTCTTT.

This clone was detected a few times. This chain links TRBV11-2 with TRBJ1-6, with a weak D call TRBD1 (6 bases). The V gene's germline CDR1 is SGHAT and CDR2 FQNNGV. This CDR3 is built from 17 residues. Trimming shortened V by 1 base and J by 5 bases, and 15 bases separated the two germline ends. DNA of the CDR3: TGTGCCAGCAGCTTAGTGCCCTGGCAGGGGCATAATTCACCCCTCCACTTT. This sequence encodes CASSLVPWQGHNSPLHF.

The V call is TRBV4-1, the J call TRBJ1-4; D possibly corresponds to TRBD1 (6 bases). The germline V gene has CDR1 MGHRA and CDR2 YSYEKL. Trimming stripped 1 base from V and 8 bases from J, with 14 bases between. This CDR3 is 15 amino acids long. The CDR3 reads CASSQGDRDTEKLFF. In DNA form, the CDR3 reads TGCGCCAGCAGCCAAGGAGACCGGGACACAGAAAAACTGTTTTTT.

This chain uses TRBV5-4 with TRBJ2-5; D may be TRBD2 (6 bases). V lost 2 bases to trimming and J lost 5 bases, with 13 bases between them. The CDR3 has 14 amino acids. Germline V CDR1 and CDR2: SGHNT, YYREEE (reference sequence). In nucleotides, the CDR3 is TGTGCCAGCAGCTTTGGGACTGCTGCTGAGACCCAGTACTTC. Amino acids: CASSFGTAAETQYF.

This clone has just one count. The chain combines TRBV5-1 with TRBJ2-3; a weak D match, TRBD2 (5 bases). The CDR3 is 19 amino acids. The V gene's germline CDR1 is SGHRS and CDR2 YFSETQ. The V end was cut by 4 bases, the J end by 2 bases, with 26 bases between. The CDR3 DNA reads TGCGCCAGCAGCCCCCTCCCCCCGTCGGCGGAGGTGAACACAGATACGCAGTATTTT. Its translation is CASSPLPPSAEVNTDTQYF.

The chain joins TRBV5-4 to TRBJ1-4; TRBD1 aligns across 7 bases. V gave up 4 bases and J gave up 4 bases; unmatched junction bases: 7. The CDR3 spans 15 residues. Per germline, CDR1 SGHNT and CDR2 YYREEE (reference sequence). The CDR3 bases are TGTGCCAGCAGCCTTAGGACAGGAGATAATGAAAAACTGTTTTTT. This codes for CASSLRTGDNEKLFF.

The chain has TRBV28 and TRBJ1-2; D is ambiguous. The CDR3 extends over 13 amino acids. Germline CDR1 and CDR2: MDHEN and SYDVKM. The V end lost 6 bases, the J end lost 5 bases, and 13 bases lay between the germline ends. The CDR3 sequence is CASSTGIPYGYTF. For the CDR3, the DNA is TGTGCCAGCAGCACCGGGATCCCATATGGCTACACCTTC.